Only a few counts were recorded for the clone carrying this T cell receptor beta chain. No antigen is known for it. The isolated RNA, all of it, was reverse transcribed, so expressed TCRB transcripts were what got sequenced. Measured with immunoSEQ multiplex PCR; TCRdb has only the in-frame clones, and not every one. The sample has 240,000 or so clones, about 14% seen once. The data were obtained in a study of beta chain features in type 1 diabetes. Study details: Healthy donors, compared against patients, showed similar age, gender and cell yields. Overall study results and limits: Researchers report that Type 1 diabetes patients had moderately but significantly shorter TCRB CDR3s across all four CD4+ subsets. For type 1 diabetes patients, VDJ junctions showed fewer insertions and more deletions.

The J segment lost 2 bases and the V segment lost 0 bases, leaving 1 base of the junction unmatched. The CDR3 has 15 residues. Germline loops: CDR1 LNHDA, CDR2 SQIVND (reference sequence). The rearrangement uses TRBV19 and TRBJ1-5; 7 nucleotides line up with TRBD1. Input material: naive CD4+ T cells from blood. The receptor was isolated from a man under 40 with type 1 diabetes. For the CDR3, the DNA is TGTGCCAGTAGTATAGAAGGGGGCGGCAATCAGCCCCAGCATTTT. It translates to CASSIEGGGNQPQHF. The entire variable domain, with the rest obtained from reference TRBV19 and TRBJ1-5, is as follows: DGGITQSPKYLFRKEGQNVTLSCEQNLNHDAMYWYRQDPGQGLRLIYYSQIVNDFQKGDIAEGYSVSREKKESFPLTVTSAQKNPTAFYLCASSIEGGGNQPQHFGDGTRLSIL.